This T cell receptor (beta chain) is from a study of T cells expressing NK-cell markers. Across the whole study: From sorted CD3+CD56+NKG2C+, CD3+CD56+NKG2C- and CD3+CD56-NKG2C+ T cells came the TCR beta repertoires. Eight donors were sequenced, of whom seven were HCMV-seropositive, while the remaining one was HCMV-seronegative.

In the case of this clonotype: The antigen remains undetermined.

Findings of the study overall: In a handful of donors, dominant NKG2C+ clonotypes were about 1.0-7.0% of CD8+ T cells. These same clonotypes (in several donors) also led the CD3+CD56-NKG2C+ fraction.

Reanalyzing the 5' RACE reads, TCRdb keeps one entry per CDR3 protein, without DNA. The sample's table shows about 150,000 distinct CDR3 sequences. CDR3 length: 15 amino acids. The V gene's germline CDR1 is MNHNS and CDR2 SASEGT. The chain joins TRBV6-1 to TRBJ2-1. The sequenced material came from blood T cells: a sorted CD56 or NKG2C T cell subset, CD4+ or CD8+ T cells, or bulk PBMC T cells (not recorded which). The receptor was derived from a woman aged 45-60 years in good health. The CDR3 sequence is CASSESELAYNEQFF.